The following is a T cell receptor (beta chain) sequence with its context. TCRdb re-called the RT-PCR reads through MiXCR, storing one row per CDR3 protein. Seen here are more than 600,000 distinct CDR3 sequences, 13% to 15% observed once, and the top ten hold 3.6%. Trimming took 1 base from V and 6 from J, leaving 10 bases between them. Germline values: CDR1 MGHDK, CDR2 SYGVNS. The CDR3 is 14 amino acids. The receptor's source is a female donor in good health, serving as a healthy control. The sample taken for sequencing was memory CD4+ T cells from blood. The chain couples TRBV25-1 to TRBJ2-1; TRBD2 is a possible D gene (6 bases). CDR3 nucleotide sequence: TGTGCCAGCAGTGAATCGGGACTGAGCAATGAGCAGTTCTTC. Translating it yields CASSESGLSNEQFF.